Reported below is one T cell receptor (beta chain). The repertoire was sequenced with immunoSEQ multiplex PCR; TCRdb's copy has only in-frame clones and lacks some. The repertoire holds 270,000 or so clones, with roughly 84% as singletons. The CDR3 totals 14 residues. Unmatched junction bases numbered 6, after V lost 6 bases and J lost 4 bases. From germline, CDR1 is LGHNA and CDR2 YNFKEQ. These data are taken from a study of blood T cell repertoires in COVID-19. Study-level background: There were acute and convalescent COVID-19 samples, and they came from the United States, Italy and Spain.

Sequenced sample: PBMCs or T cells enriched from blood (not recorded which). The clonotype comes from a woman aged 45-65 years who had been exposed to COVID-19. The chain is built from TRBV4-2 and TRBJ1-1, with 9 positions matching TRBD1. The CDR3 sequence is CASSPGQGGTEAFF. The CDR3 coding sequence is TGTGCCAGCAGTCCGGGACAGGGCGGCACTGAAGCTTTCTTT.